The rows below give T cell receptor beta chains drawn from one sample of a study of shared clonotypes between healthy human individuals. Libraries were prepared by immunoSEQ multiplex PCR; TCRdb keeps only in-frame clonotypes and omits some of them. The data hold 500,000 to 550,000 clones, with approximately 94% observed a single time. Sequencing input: naive CD4+ T cells sorted from blood. All receptors come from a woman aged 25 to 39 in good health. The CDR3 runs from the conserved cysteine through the conserved F or W. D genes are given only for firm matches. The listing skips clone size in some rows; elsewhere it reads once, few, many or a size class.

D	size	V	J	DNA	CDR3
-	-	TRBV6-4	TRBJ2-1	TGTGCCAGCAGTGACCAGGCGGATTTAGAGCAGTTCTTC	CASSDQADLEQFF
-	-	TRBV30	TRBJ2-7	TGTGCCTGGAGGCCACAGGGATGGGCTACCTACGAGCAGTACTTC	CAWRPQGWATYEQYF
TRBD2	-	TRBV5-4	TRBJ2-2	TGTGCCAGCACCCCTTGGGGCGGGGGGCCCAACACCGGGGAGCTGTTTTTT	CASTPWGGGPNTGELFF
-	-	TRBV15	TRBJ2-7	TGTGCCACCAGCAGAGAAACGTCCTACGAGCAGTACTTC	CATSRETSYEQYF
TRBD2	-	TRBV2	TRBJ2-7	TGTGCCAGCAGTTCTACCCTAGCGGGAGTCTACGAGCAGTACTTC	CASSSTLAGVYEQYF
-	-	TRBV4-2	TRBJ2-7	TGTGCCAGCAGCCAGTCCAATTCCTACGAGCAGTACTTC	CASSQSNSYEQYF
-	-	TRBV2	TRBJ1-2	TGTGCCAGCAGTGAAGGGGGGGTTAACTATGGCTACACCTTC	CASSEGGVNYGYTF
-	-	TRBV7-2	TRBJ2-7	TGTGCCAGCAGCTTAGATCACCACGAGCAGTACTTC	CASSLDHHEQYF
-	once	TRBV4-1	TRBJ1-6	TGCGCCAGCAGCCAAGATCAGTTGGTAGCATCACCCCTCCACTTT	CASSQDQLVASPLHF
TRBD1	-	TRBV5-8	TRBJ1-5	TGTGCCAGCAGTGTAAGACAGGGAAAACAGCCCCAGCATTTT	CASSVRQGKQPQHF
TRBD2	-	TRBV19	TRBJ2-1	TGTGCCAGTACCGCGGGAGTCGAGCAGTTCTTC	CASTAGVEQFF
-	-	TRBV5-8	TRBJ2-5	TGTGCCAGCAGCCAGACAGGAAATCAAGAGACCCAGTACTTC	CASSQTGNQETQYF
-	-	TRBV14	TRBJ1-1	TGTGCCAGCAGCCAAGATTCCGCTTTTGAAGCTTTCTTT	CASSQDSAFEAFF
TRBD2	-	TRBV7-7	TRBJ2-5	TGTGCCAGCAGCCAAGGGACTAGCGGGAACCAAGAGACCCAGTACTTC	CASSQGTSGNQETQYF
TRBD1	-	TRBV4-1	TRBJ2-1	TGCGCCAGCAGCCAAGGCACAGGGGGCTACAATGAGCAGTTCTTC	CASSQGTGGYNEQFF
TRBD1	-	TRBV27	TRBJ2-7	TGTGCCAGCAGTTTGGGGACAGGGACCACCTACGAGCAGTACTTC	CASSLGTGTTYEQYF
-	once	TRBV27	TRBJ1-6	TGTGCCAGCAGTTTATGGGAGGGAGCAAATTCACCCCTCCACTTT	CASSLWEGANSPLHF
-	-	TRBV28	TRBJ1-5	TGTGCCAGCAGCATCGGGGGGGTTAGTTTGGGGAATCGACAGCCCCAGCATTTT	CASSIGGVSLGNRQPQHF
-	-	TRBV5-1	TRBJ2-2	TGCGCCAGCAGCTTGGTGGCCTCCGGGACCGGGGAGCTGTTTTTT	CASSLVASGTGELFF
-	once	TRBV10-3	TRBJ1-4	TGTGCCATCAGTGATCGGGGGCCTTATGAAAAACTGTTTTTT	CAISDRGPYEKLFF
TRBD1	-	TRBV10-3	TRBJ2-7	TGTGCCATCAGTTTAACAGGGGGCGCTTCCTACGAGCAGTACTTC	CAISLTGGASYEQYF
TRBD2	once	TRBV19	TRBJ2-7	TGTGCCAGTAGTATCCCGGGAGCGGGGAGCTCCTACGAGCAGTACTTC	CASSIPGAGSSYEQYF
-	-	TRBV28	TRBJ2-7	TGTGCCAGCAGTTTAATCAGGTTTACCCACGAGCAGTACTTC	CASSLIRFTHEQYF
TRBD1	once	TRBV7-2	TRBJ2-7	TGTGCCAGCAGCTTCAAATTGACAGGGGGAAACGAGCAGTACTTC	CASSFKLTGGNEQYF
-	-	TRBV6-1	TRBJ1-4	TGTGCCAGCAGCGACCAGGGTGGGGATGAAAAACTGTTTTTT	CASSDQGGDEKLFF
TRBD1	-	TRBV27	TRBJ2-3	TGTGCCAGCAGAGATCGAGGACAGGCTCGGGCAGATACGCAGTATTTT	CASRDRGQARADTQYF
-	-	TRBV5-4	TRBJ2-2	TGTGCCAGCAGCTCCGCCTATCTGGGCGCCGGGGAGCTGTTTTTT	CASSSAYLGAGELFF
-	-	TRBV25-1	TRBJ2-5	TGTGCCAGCAGTGATGGGCGGCTCGGTACAGGGTACCAAGAGACCCAGTACTTC	CASSDGRLGTGYQETQYF
-	-	TRBV19	TRBJ1-5	TGTGCCAGTAGGCCCAAGGAGGGGGTGTTTATGAATCAGCCCCAGCATTTT	CASRPKEGVFMNQPQHF
TRBD1	-	TRBV5-1	TRBJ1-2	TGCGCCAGCAGCTCGGGACAGACCTATGGCTACACCTTC	CASSSGQTYGYTF
TRBD2	-	TRBV10-3	TRBJ2-3	TGTGCCATCAGGGAGCGGGACTCTAGCACAGATACGCAGTATTTT	CAIRERDSSTDTQYF
-	-	TRBV6-5	TRBJ1-1	TGTGCCAGCAACCGCGGGACCACGAACACTGAAGCTTTCTTT	CASNRGTTNTEAFF
-	-	TRBV10-3	TRBJ2-5	TGTGCCATCAAGAATAGCGCGGGAGAGACCCAGTACTTC	CAIKNSAGETQYF
-	-	TRBV11-2	TRBJ2-7	TGTGCCAGCAGCTTAGTCTACTACGAGCAGTACTTC	CASSLVYYEQYF
-	-	TRBV6-1	TRBJ1-5	TGTGCCAGCAGTGAAGCGCTTCCCGGATTCAGCAATCAGCCCCAGCATTTT	CASSEALPGFSNQPQHF
-	-	TRBV28	TRBJ2-7	TGTGCCAGCCACTGGACGGGAGCCTCCTACGAGCAGTACTTC	CASHWTGASYEQYF
TRBD1	once	TRBV5-4	TRBJ1-1	TGTGCCAGCAGCTTGACCCTGAACAGGGGAGGAGATGAAGCTTTCTTT	CASSLTLNRGGDEAFF
-	-	TRBV5-1	TRBJ2-7	TGCGCCAGCAGCACACACCCAGGGGTAGACGAGCAGTACTTC	CASSTHPGVDEQYF
TRBD2	-	TRBV10-3	TRBJ2-5	TGTGCCATCAGTGACACTAGCGGCCAAGAGACCCAGTACTTC	CAISDTSGQETQYF
TRBD2	-	TRBV4-2	TRBJ2-1	TGTGCCAGCAGCCAAAGACAGCGGGGGGTGGATGAGCAGTTCTTC	CASSQRQRGVDEQFF
-	-	TRBV21-1	TRBJ2-1	TGTGCCAGCAGCAAAGAGAGGCGGGAGGGGTACTTATACAATGAGCAGTTCTTC	CASSKERREGYLYNEQFF
-	-	TRBV19	TRBJ2-5	TGTGCCAGTAGTGTCGGTAACGTGGAGACCCAGTACTTC	CASSVGNVETQYF
-	-	TRBV5-1	TRBJ2-3	TGCGCCAGCAGCACAGACCAGGGGATCCGCACAGATACGCAGTATTTT	CASSTDQGIRTDTQYF
TRBD1	once	TRBV6-1	TRBJ2-7	TGTGCCAGCAGTGAAGCGGGACAGGTCTACGAGCAGTACTTC	CASSEAGQVYEQYF
TRBD2	once	TRBV19	TRBJ2-7	TGTGCCAGTAGTATTGGGCTAGCGGGAGTTGACGAGCAGTACTTC	CASSIGLAGVDEQYF
TRBD2	-	TRBV2	TRBJ2-1	TGTGCCAGCATCCGAAGAGCGGGAGGGGAGCAGTTCTTC	CASIRRAGGEQFF
-	-	TRBV2	TRBJ2-1	TGTGCCAGCAGTGAAGCTCCGGCGGGTATGCAGTTCTTC	CASSEAPAGMQFF
TRBD1	-	TRBV2	TRBJ1-5	TGTGCCAGCAGTCCACAGGGGGCGACCAATCAGCCCCAGCATTTT	CASSPQGATNQPQHF
TRBD1	-	TRBV11-3	TRBJ2-7	TGTGCCAGCAGCTCAACACGGACAGGGTTTAACGAGCAGTACTTC	CASSSTRTGFNEQYF
-	-	TRBV27	TRBJ2-3	TGTGCCAGCACTCCCTTAAGCGGTGGGAAGCTGAAAGATCGCGCTCTGACGCAGTATTTT	CASTPLSGGKLKDRALTQYF
-	-	TRBV5-6	TRBJ2-7	TGTGCCAGCAGCTCTCCAATCATTAGTGGCGCCTACGAGCAGTACTTC	CASSSPIISGAYEQYF
-	-	TRBV6-6	TRBJ1-1	TGTGCCAGCAGTCCGCAGTACACTGAAGCTTTCTTT	CASSPQYTEAFF
TRBD1	-	TRBV27	TRBJ2-5	TGTGCCAGCAGTATACAGGGGGCGCGGGTAGAGCAGTACTTC	CASSIQGARVEQYF
TRBD2	-	TRBV7-9	TRBJ2-5	TGTGCCAGCAAGACTAGCGCTCAAGAGACCCAGTACTTC	CASKTSAQETQYF
-	-	TRBV11-2	TRBJ1-1	TGTGCCAGCAGCTTAGGGACGGGGGGAAACACTGAAGCTTTCTTT	CASSLGTGGNTEAFF